This passage covers 17 T cell receptor beta chains from one sample sequenced in a study of T-cell reconstitution after alpha-beta-depleted transplantation in children. Preparation of the TCRbeta library was carried out with unique molecular identifiers. TCRdb independently ran MiXCR on the PCR reads; one entry per CDR3 protein. The table has about a million distinct CDR3 sequences, around 30% seen once. Material: PBMCs, mostly from graft donor cells, obtained 360 days after TCRalphabeta/CD19-depleted stem cell transplant. These receptors all stem from a boy in the first two years of life who had a stem cell transplant for SCID, so the T cells may come from the graft donor.

This clonotype occurred a few times. In DNA, the CDR3 is TGTGCCAGCAGCTTTCCTACCGAGAACAGGGTCTATGGCTACACCTTC. This encodes CASSFPTENRVYGYTF. V and J are TRBV7-9 and TRBJ1-2; D is possibly TRBD1 (6 bases). There are 16 residues in the CDR3. Trimming pared 3 bases from V and 4 bases from J, leaving 18 bases between. Germline loops: CDR1 SEHNR, CDR2 FQNEAQ (reference sequence).

This clonotype has only a few counts. The J gene is TRBJ1-1, the V gene TRBV2; 8 nucleotides align to TRBD1. The CDR3 is 12 amino acids. V dropped 5 bases and J dropped 8; count of bases not matched to a gene: 4. Germline values: CDR1 SNHLY, CDR2 FYNNEI. CDR3 nucleotides: TGTGCCAGCAGTTGGGACAGGACAGAAGCTTTCTTT. Amino acid sequence: CASSWDRTEAFF.

The CDR3 protein is CASSLGQGITGELFF. The CDR3 DNA is TGTGCCAGCTCATTGGGACAGGGCATCACCGGGGAGCTGTTTTTT. V gene TRBV18 combines with J gene TRBJ2-2; TRBD1 matches at 9 bases. Germline CDR1 KGHSH, CDR2 LQKENI. CDR3 size: 15 residues. V lost 5 bases to trimming and J lost 4 bases; unmatched junction nucleotides: 5.

This clonotype was observed a handful of times. The V call is TRBV11-1, the J call TRBJ2-5, with 12 bases aligning to TRBD1. The germline gives CDR1 SGHAT, CDR2 FQDESV (reference sequence). V lost 3 bases and J lost 4; bases outside the gene matches: 12. The CDR3 has 18 residues. CDR3 nucleotide sequence: TGTGCCAGCAGCTTCGGGGACAGGGGGCGACCAGGAAGAGAGACCCAGTACTTC. Amino acids: CASSFGDRGRPGRETQYF.

This clonotype was seen only a few times. The chain uses TRBV20-1 and TRBJ2-2; D gene uncertain. The germline V and J ends were trimmed by 2 bases and 0 bases, with 16 bases remaining between them. This CDR3 is 17 amino acids long. Germline V lookup: CDR1 DFQATT, CDR2 SNEGSKA (reference sequence). The CDR3 DNA is TGCAGTGCTAGAAATCCAAGGGTTCCCTCGAACACCGGGGAGCTGTTTTTT. Translated, it gives CSARNPRVPSNTGELFF.

The chain has TRBV7-6 and TRBJ1-2; 7 nucleotides match TRBD1. CDR3 length equals 13 residues. The ends lost 5 bases at V and 5 bases at J; junction bases unmatched: 5. The germline gives CDR1 SGHVS, CDR2 FNYEAQ. CDR3 nucleotides: TGTGCCAGCAGCAAGGGACAGATTTATGGCTACACCTTC. This gives the protein CASSKGQIYGYTF.

This chain uses TRBV29-1 with TRBJ1-5; the match to TRBD1 covers 7 bases. V lost 5 bases, J lost 3 bases, and 4 bases stayed unmatched. The CDR3 is 13 amino acids. Germline values: CDR1 SQVTM, CDR2 ANQGSEA. The CDR3 sequence: CSVRDSLNQPQHF. In nucleotides, the CDR3 is TGCAGCGTTCGGGACAGCCTCAATCAGCCCCAGCATTTT.

This clonotype was observed a handful of times. V gene TRBV12-3 or TRBV12-4 combines with J gene TRBJ1-1; 7 bases line up with TRBD1. The ends lost 5 bases at V and 0 bases at J; junction bases unmatched: 6. This CDR3 is built from 15 residues. The CDR3 reads CASSPWTGMNTEAFF. The CDR3 nucleotides read TGTGCCAGCAGTCCGTGGACAGGCATGAACACTGAAGCTTTCTTT.

The rearrangement uses TRBV20-1 and TRBJ1-5, with unresolved D. Trimming pared 1 base from V and 4 bases from J, leaving 14 bases between. The germline CDR1 and CDR2 sequences are DFQATT and SNEGSKA (reference sequence). The length of the CDR3 is 15 residues. The CDR3 reads CSARVVGSGNQPQHF. The CDR3 nucleotides read TGCAGTGCTAGAGTAGTGGGTAGCGGGAATCAGCCCCAGCATTTT.

This chain uses TRBV6-1 with TRBJ1-3; 8 nucleotides agree with TRBD1. The CDR3 covers 16 residues. Germline-derived CDR1 and CDR2 are MNHNS and SASEGT. V trimming: 6 bases; J trimming: 0 bases; junction bases outside the gene matches: 7. The CDR3 loop reads CASRQLTGGSGNTIYF. In DNA, the CDR3 is TGTGCCAGCAGACAACTCACAGGGGGCTCTGGAAACACCATATATTTT.

This clonotype turned up a few times. The J gene is TRBJ2-7, the V gene TRBV2; maybe TRBD2 (6 bases). The CDR3 is 14 amino acids. Germline V gene lookup returns CDR1 SNHLY and CDR2 FYNNEI. V gave up 6 bases and J gave up 3 bases, with 15 bases separating them. The CDR3 sequence: CASRRAGGDYEQYF. The CDR3 DNA sequence: TGTGCCAGCAGAAGAGCGGGTGGAGACTACGAGCAGTACTTC.

The gene calls are TRBV2 and TRBJ1-5, with 8 bases identical to TRBD1. V shed 2 bases, J shed 10 bases, and the junction held 10 bases outside the gene matches. There are 15 residues in the CDR3. The germline CDR1 and CDR2 sequences are SNHLY and FYNNEI. CDR3 region: CASSELYSGGNPQHF. CDR3 bases: TGTGCCAGCAGTGAATTATACTCAGGGGGCAATCCCCAGCATTTT.

This clonotype was observed a handful of times. Here the CDR3 DNA reads TGTGCCATCAGTGAGTTGGGACTCGGCGGCGATACGCAGTATTTT. Protein product: CAISELGLGGDTQYF. This rearrangement joins TRBV10-3 to TRBJ2-3, with a tentative D call TRBD2 (6 bases). Trimming shortened V by 1 base and J by 6 bases, and 14 bases separated the two germline ends. The CDR3 spans 15 residues. Germline lookup yields CDR1 ENHRY and CDR2 SYGVKD.

V and J are TRBV4-3 and TRBJ1-2; D possibly corresponds to TRBD1 (6 bases). V was pared by 3 bases and J by 0 bases, with 14 bases between. CDR3 length: 16 amino acids. The V gene's germline CDR1 is LGHNA and CDR2 YSLEER. As DNA, the CDR3 is TGCGCCAGCAGCCATCTAGGACAGACAACTAACTATGGCTACACCTTC. Its protein is CASSHLGQTTNYGYTF.

The J gene is TRBJ2-3, the V gene TRBV10-1, with 10 positions matching TRBD1. This CDR3 is 18 amino acids long. Germline V gene sequence: CDR1 WNHNN, CDR2 SYGVQD (reference sequence). J was trimmed by 2 bases and V by 9 bases; bases with no gene match: 17. This CDR3 is CASRGRDRGWGYTDTQYF. CDR3 sequence (DNA): TGCGCCAGTCGTGGCCGGGACAGGGGATGGGGTTACACAGATACGCAGTATTTT.

The chain uses TRBV28 and TRBJ2-7; D may match TRBD1 or TRBD2 (6 bases each). The germline V and J ends were trimmed by 7 bases and 3 bases, with 19 bases remaining between them. CDR1 MDHEN and CDR2 SYDVKM come from the germline V gene. This CDR3 is built from 15 residues. Here the CDR3 DNA reads TGTGCCAGCAAGTTACGGGGGCGGAGGGTCTACGAGCAGTACTTC. It yields the protein CASKLRGRRVYEQYF.

This clonotype showed up just a few times. The J gene is TRBJ2-1, the V gene TRBV5-1, with 8 bases that match TRBD2. J was trimmed by 2 bases and V by 3 bases; bases with no gene match: 7. The CDR3 extends over 16 amino acids. Looked up from germline, CDR1 is SGHRS and CDR2 is YFSETQ. The CDR3 sequence is CASSSYAGGAYNEQFF. CDR3 coding DNA: TGCGCCAGCAGCTCATACGCGGGGGGCGCCTACAATGAGCAGTTCTTC. Using reference TRBV5-1 and TRBJ2-1 for the parts outside the CDR3, the full variable domain is KAGVTQTPRYLIKTRGQQVTLSCSPISGHRSVSWYQQTPGQGLQFLFEYFSETQRNKGNFPGRFSGRQFSNSRSEMNVSTLELGDSALYLCASSSYAGGAYNEQFFGPGTRLTVL.